This T cell receptor (beta chain) was identified in a study of T cells expressing NK-cell markers. Study-wide background: Sequencing of TCR beta repertoires drew on sorted CD3+CD56+NKG2C+, CD3+CD56+NKG2C- and CD3+CD56-NKG2C+ T cells.

On this clonotype: What it binds is unknown.

Study results and caveats: There were four donors in whom these clonotypes also led the CD3+CD56-NKG2C+ fraction.

This CDR3 contains 20 residues. Germline V gives CDR1 MNHEY, CDR2 SMNVEV (reference sequence). After re-calling the 5' RACE reads, TCRdb lists one entry per CDR3 protein, DNA absent. The table lists about 160,000 distinct CDR3 sequences. The J gene is TRBJ2-7, the V gene TRBV27; TCRdb selects TRBD2, and the lack of DNA leaves this call unchecked. The sample taken for sequencing was blood T cells: a sorted CD56 or NKG2C T cell subset, CD4+ or CD8+ T cells, or bulk PBMC T cells (not recorded which). This TCR derives from a woman between 18 and 69 years old in good health. The CDR3 is CASSPRRWVAGGQRFDEQYF.